The rows below give T cell receptor beta chains drawn from one sample of a study of OX40 agonist ivuxolimab in advanced cancers. Method: immunoSEQ multiplex PCR; TCRdb's copy keeps in-frame clones and lacks some. Of under 70,000 clones listed, roughly nine tenths were seen once; the top ten hold approximately 0.64%. The specimen comprised CD4+ or CD8+ T cells sorted from blood, sampled in a trial of the OX40 agonist ivuxolimab. These receptors came from an adult with an advanced solid tumor such as melanoma, head and neck, liver or kidney cancer. The CDR3 runs from the conserved cysteine through the conserved F or W. The order of the fields is J gene, clone size, D gene, V gene, CDR3 DNA, CDR3 protein. A D gene is named only where the DNA matches it firmly. Only part of the rows carry a size: once, few, many, or a class if the clone is expanded.

J gene: TRBJ1-1; clone size: NA; D gene: TRBD1; V gene: TRBV6-6; CDR3 DNA: TGTGCCAGCAGTACTCGACAGGGAGGGACTGAAGCTTTCTTT; CDR3 protein: CASSTRQGGTEAFF
J gene: TRBJ2-2; clone size: NA; D gene: TRBD1; V gene: TRBV5-4; CDR3 DNA: TGTGCCAGCAGCCAGACAGGGGCGAACACCGGGGAGCTGTTTTTT; CDR3 protein: CASSQTGANTGELFF
J gene: TRBJ2-2; clone size: NA; D gene: TRBD2; V gene: TRBV19; CDR3 DNA: TGTGCCAGTAGTATGGAGACTAGCGGGGGGATGAACACCGGGGAGCTGTTTTTT; CDR3 protein: CASSMETSGGMNTGELFF
J gene: TRBJ1-6; clone size: few; D gene: TRBD1; V gene: TRBV30; CDR3 DNA: TGTGCCTGGACAGGGGGGGCCAATAATTCACCCCTCCACTTT; CDR3 protein: CAWTGGANNSPLHF
J gene: TRBJ1-1; clone size: NA; D gene: TRBD1; V gene: TRBV6-6; CDR3 DNA: TGTGCCAGCAGTTCCGGGACAGGGGCGGTCGCTGAAGCTTTCTTT; CDR3 protein: CASSSGTGAVAEAFF
J gene: TRBJ2-3; clone size: NA; D gene: NA; V gene: TRBV15; CDR3 DNA: TGTGCCACCAGCAGAGGGGGCAAGGATACGCAGTATTTT; CDR3 protein: CATSRGGKDTQYF
J gene: TRBJ2-1; clone size: NA; D gene: NA; V gene: TRBV5-1; CDR3 DNA: TGCGCCAGCAGGGGTGGGACGGAGGACCTTTACAATGAGCAGTTCTTC; CDR3 protein: CASRGGTEDLYNEQFF
J gene: TRBJ2-5; clone size: NA; D gene: TRBD2; V gene: TRBV14; CDR3 DNA: TGTGCCAGCAGCCAGGGACTAGCGGTACAAGAGACCCAGTACTTC; CDR3 protein: CASSQGLAVQETQYF
J gene: TRBJ2-1; clone size: NA; D gene: NA; V gene: TRBV29-1; CDR3 DNA: TGCAGCGTTGGCCTCTTCCGGGACAATGAGCAGTTCTTC; CDR3 protein: CSVGLFRDNEQFF
J gene: TRBJ2-3; clone size: few; D gene: NA; V gene: TRBV19; CDR3 DNA: TGTGCCAGTAGTAACAATGGACAGTCTCTTTACACAGATACGCAGTATTTT; CDR3 protein: CASSNNGQSLYTDTQYF
J gene: TRBJ1-3; clone size: NA; D gene: NA; V gene: TRBV7-6; CDR3 DNA: TGTGCCAGCAGTCCTAGGTTGGACGGAAACACCATATATTTT; CDR3 protein: CASSPRLDGNTIYF